A single sample is the source of the 12 T cell receptor beta chains below, sequenced in a study of T cells in Graves' hyperthyroidism and ophthalmopathy. The CDR3 regions of TCR beta were amplified from RNA transcripts. Initially, a first-round RT-PCR of the TCR CDR3 employed the HTBI primer set. TCRdb reanalysed the multiplex PCR reads using MiXCR and keeps one entry per CDR3 protein. This sample yields 200,000 to 250,000 distinct CDR3 sequences, of which about 16% are seen a single time; more than 25% belongs to the top ten. Sequencing was carried out using blood. Every receptor here comes from a young woman with Graves' ophthalmopathy.

This clonotype has more than one count but fewer than ten. The rearrangement joins TRBV5-1 to TRBJ2-5, with 11 bases that match TRBD2. Looked up from germline, CDR1 is SGHRS and CDR2 is YFSETQ. The CDR3 length is 15 residues. Germline trimming cut 0 bases from V and 2 bases from J; bases unmatched to any gene: 0. The CDR3 sequence: CASSLVAGGQETQYF. In DNA, the CDR3 is TGCGCCAGCAGCTTGGTAGCGGGGGGGCAAGAGACCCAGTACTTC.

This clonotype was picked up many times. The J gene is TRBJ1-2, the V gene TRBV6-2 or TRBV6-3, with a tentative D call TRBD1 (5 bases). V was cut by 2 bases and J by 3 bases, with 10 bases left in between. This CDR3 region has 14 residues. Germline CDR1 reads MNHEY; CDR2 reads SVGEGT. For the CDR3, the DNA is TGTGCCAGCAGTTACAGCCAGGGCTACTATGGCTACACCTTC. Its protein product is CASSYSQGYYGYTF.

This chain uses TRBV28 with TRBJ1-1; maybe TRBD1 (5 bases). V gave up 8 bases and J gave up 3 bases, with 19 bases separating them. Looked up from germline, CDR1 is MDHEN and CDR2 is SYDVKM. The CDR3 has 15 residues. Here the CDR3 DNA reads TGTGCCAGCTCGGTGGGGGGGACGGGGGACACTGAAGCTTTCTTT. Protein product: CASSVGGTGDTEAFF. Based on the CDR3 plus reference TRBV28 and TRBJ1-1, the full variable domain is DVKVTQSSRYLVKRTGEKVFLECVQDMDHENMFWYRQDPGLGLRLIYFSYDVKMKEKGDIPEGYSVSREKKERFSLILESASTNQTSMYLCASSVGGTGDTEAFFGQGTRLTVV.

The J gene is TRBJ2-1, the V gene TRBV28, with TRBD2 matching over 8 bases. From germline, CDR1 is MDHEN and CDR2 SYDVKM. After removal of 5 bases from V and 10 bases from J, the junction contained 7 bases not matched to a gene. The CDR3 consists of 13 residues. DNA for the CDR3: TGTGCCAGCAGTCGTCGTAGCGGGATCGAGCAGTTCTTC. This translates into CASSRRSGIEQFF.

This clonotype came up many times. V gene TRBV20-1 combines with J gene TRBJ2-7; 9 positions agree with TRBD2. Germline trimming cut 2 bases from V and 3 bases from J; bases unmatched to any gene: 5. This CDR3 spans 14 amino acids. Germline V gene lookup returns CDR1 DFQATT and CDR2 SNEGSKA (reference sequence). The CDR3 sequence is CSARRLAGLYEQYF. CDR3 in DNA: TGCAGTGCTAGACGGCTAGCGGGGCTCTACGAGCAGTACTTC.

This clonotype showed up many times. The V and J genes are TRBV6-1 and TRBJ1-2; 10 positions match TRBD1. Germline CDR1 is MNHNS and CDR2 is SASEGT. The J segment lost 4 bases and the V segment lost 8 bases, leaving 4 bases of the junction unmatched. The CDR3 is 13 amino acids. CDR3 region: CASRDRGLYGYTF. The CDR3 coding sequence is TGTGCCAGCCGGGACAGGGGACTCTATGGCTACACCTTC.

This clonotype was counted at least ten times. The chain employs TRBV11-1 and TRBJ2-3; TRBD2 is a possible D gene (5 bases). Trimming cost V 5 bases and J 5 bases, with 8 bases left between them. The CDR3 sequence is 12 residues long. Per germline, CDR1 SGHAT and CDR2 FQDESV (reference sequence). CDR3 amino acids: CASSHGLDTQYF. Written as DNA, the CDR3 is TGTGCCAGCAGCCATGGACTAGATACGCAGTATTTT. Using reference TRBV11-1 and TRBJ2-3 for the parts outside the CDR3, the full variable domain is EAEVAQSPRYKITEKSQAVAFWCDPISGHATLYWYRQILGQGPELLVQFQDESVVDDSQLPKDRFSAERLKGVDSTLKIQPAELGDSAMYLCASSHGLDTQYFGPGTRLTVL.

J is TRBJ2-5 and V is TRBV7-2; D is perhaps TRBD1 or TRBD2 (5 bases each). Trimming took 9 bases from V and 1 from J, leaving 21 bases between them. The V gene's germline CDR1 is SGHTA and CDR2 FQGNSA. The CDR3 runs 16 residues. The DNA for the CDR3 is TGTGCCAGTACAACCCGGGACCCCATTTCCCAAGAGACCCAGTACTTC. It encodes CASTTRDPISQETQYF.

This clonotype appeared many times. V and J are TRBV19 and TRBJ1-1, with a weak D call TRBD1 (5 bases). Germline loops: CDR1 LNHDA, CDR2 SQIVND (reference sequence). The CDR3 is made up of 14 amino acids. V was pared by 7 bases and J by 4 bases, with 16 bases between. CDR3 in DNA: TGTGCCAGTACCCATCCAGGGTGGGGCACTGAAGCTTTCTTT. This codes for CASTHPGWGTEAFF.

This clonotype was seen many times. The chain couples TRBV5-6 to TRBJ1-2, with no clear D. The germline gives CDR1 SGHDT, CDR2 YYEEEE. V was trimmed by 4 bases and J by 3 bases, leaving 19 bases between them. CDR3 size: 16 residues. This CDR3 is CASSPGLVATDYGYTF. CDR3 sequence (DNA): TGTGCCAGCAGCCCTGGTTTAGTTGCGACGGACTATGGCTACACCTTC.

The sample holds many counts of this clonotype. The junction shows a germline mismatch at one end, possibly a read error. The V call is TRBV5-1, the J call TRBJ1-2; no firm D call. CDR1 is SGHRS, CDR2 YFSETQ, per germline. The CDR3 contains 14 residues. The CDR3 here is CASSLVEGNHGYTF. The CDR3 coding sequence is TGCGCCAGCAGCTTGGTCGAGGGTAACCATGGCTACACCTTC.

This clonotype has ten or more counts. This chain joins TRBV6-1 and TRBJ2-1, with a weak D call TRBD2 (5 bases). Germline V CDR1 and CDR2: MNHNS, SASEGT. Deletions cut 6 bases from V and 7 bases from J, with 16 bases between. The CDR3 totals 14 residues. CDR3 residues: CASRERETRNEQFF. The DNA of the CDR3 is TGTGCCAGCAGGGAACGGGAAACGCGGAATGAGCAGTTCTTC.